This T cell receptor beta chain derives from a study of blood T cell repertoires in COVID-19. Under the authors' procedure: Amplified reference gene primers provided the basis for estimating nucleated cell counts. Profiling relied on immunoSEQ multiplex PCR, and the TCRdb table lists in-frame clones only, not all of them. Clone size and the V and J calls come from that table; the DNA yielded D and trimming. The sample holds 220,000 or so clones, about 80% seen once. Looked up from germline, CDR1 is GTSNPN and CDR2 is SVGIG (reference sequence). The CDR3 is 11 residues long. V was shortened by 7 bases and J by 5 bases, with 11 bases between the two germline ends.

Source material: peripheral blood. V is TRBV30 and J is TRBJ1-1; D is unclear. The TCR sequence derives from a woman aged 25 to 45 who had recovered from COVID-19. This chain's CDR3 is CALYFPTEAFF. The CDR3 nucleotides are TGTGCCTTATACTTCCCTACTGAAGCTTTCTTT.